The 25 T cell receptor beta chains below all came from one sample that was sequenced in a study of blood T cell repertoires in COVID-19. Clones were sequenced by immunoSEQ multiplex PCR, and TCRdb holds only the in-frame ones, with some missing. The sample gives a few hundred thousand clones, approximately 81% of which show up once; approximately 20% is in the top ten. Sequenced material: peripheral blood. The receptors were sampled from a man aged 25 to 40 with active or convalescent COVID-19.

V is TRBV5-1 and J is TRBJ2-2; 10 nucleotides match TRBD2. Trimming took 4 bases from V and 1 from J; bases not matched to a gene: 4. The CDR3 spans 16 residues. Germline-derived CDR1 and CDR2 are SGHRS and YFSETQ. The CDR3 DNA is TGCGCCAGCAGCGCAGGACTAGCGGAGAACACCGGGGAGCTGTTTTTT. Residues: CASSAGLAENTGELFF.

In regard to this clone: Other DNA variants within this sample encode the same CDR3. This sequence joins TRBV7-9 and TRBJ2-7, with a possible D match to TRBD2 (5 bases). In germline, CDR1 is SEHNR, CDR2 FQNEAQ (reference sequence). The CDR3 contains 14 residues. V was clipped by 0 bases and J by 3 bases, with 9 bases between them. The CDR3 DNA follows: TGTGCCAGCAGCTTAGCGGGAACTAGCTACGAGCAGTACTTC. Its protein product is CASSLAGTSYEQYF.

V gene TRBV6-5 combines with J gene TRBJ1-1, with TRBD1 matching 8 bases. Trimming removed 6 bases from V and 8 bases from J; junction bases left unmatched: 11. Germline assignment: CDR1 MNHEY and CDR2 SVGAGI. CDR3 size: 14 residues. The CDR3 nucleotides are TGTGCCAGCAGACCATCCGCAGGGGGCGGGGAAGCTTTCTTT. Amino acids: CASRPSAGGGEAFF.

The rearrangement joins TRBV7-2 to TRBJ2-3; TRBD2 might be the D (6 bases). Germline values: CDR1 SGHTA, CDR2 FQGNSA. V shed 5 bases and J shed 0 bases, with 9 bases lying between them. CDR3 length: 14 residues. The DNA for the CDR3 is TGTGCCAGCAGCAGAGGGACTAGCACAGATACGCAGTATTTT. It codes for CASSRGTSTDTQYF.

The V call is TRBV30, the J call TRBJ2-3; tentatively, D is TRBD2 (6 bases). V lost 7 bases, J lost 2 bases, and 13 bases lay in between. This CDR3 has 13 amino acids. Germline V gene data show CDR1 as GTSNPN and CDR2 as SVGIG (reference sequence). This CDR3 reads CASTRGNTDTQYF. The CDR3, as DNA: TGTGCCTCAACCCGGGGGAACACAGATACGCAGTATTTT.

The rearrangement uses TRBV6-2 or TRBV6-3 and TRBJ1-2; D is ambiguous. CDR1 and CDR2 from the germline V gene are MNHEY and SVGEGT. Trimming cost V 2 bases and J 4 bases, with 11 bases left between them. This CDR3 is built from 14 residues. The CDR3 DNA reads as TGTGCCAGCAGTTACGGCCTCGAAGTCTATGGCTACACCTTC. Encoded protein: CASSYGLEVYGYTF.

The chain recombines TRBV27 with TRBJ1-6; TRBD1 is a possible D gene (6 bases). The CDR3 has 17 amino acids. CDR1 MNHEY and CDR2 SMNVEV come from the germline V gene (reference sequence). V gave up 5 bases and J gave up 6 bases, with 20 bases separating them. This CDR3 reads CASSPNEVTGVNSPLHF. The DNA of the CDR3 is TGTGCCAGCAGTCCCAATGAGGTGACAGGCGTTAATTCACCCCTCCACTTT.

The J gene is TRBJ1-5, the V gene TRBV30, with D unclear. V was shortened by 1 base and J by 4 bases, with 14 bases between the two germline ends. The CDR3 is made up of 15 amino acids. Per the germline V gene, CDR1 is GTSNPN and CDR2 is SVGIG (reference sequence). CDR3 sequence: CAWSAEAIPNQPQHF. CDR3 DNA sequence: TGTGCCTGGAGTGCCGAAGCTATTCCAAATCAGCCCCAGCATTTT.

In this sample, this clone turned up a few times. The chain employs TRBV4-3 and TRBJ2-2, with D tentatively TRBD2 (5 bases). Trimming removed 0 bases from V and 4 bases from J, with 12 bases in between. This CDR3 comprises 16 residues. CDR1 and CDR2 (germline): LGHNA, YSLEER. The CDR3 here is CASSQDRMGVTGELFF. For the CDR3, the DNA is TGCGCCAGCAGCCAAGATAGAATGGGAGTCACCGGGGAGCTGTTTTTT.

This chain joins TRBV6-8 and TRBJ2-5; 7 nucleotides line up with TRBD1. Trimming cost V 7 bases and J 2 bases; bases outside gene matches: 10. Germline V gene lookup returns CDR1 MNHGY and CDR2 SAAAGT. The CDR3 covers 15 residues. The CDR3 loop reads CASTLPTGTQETQYF. CDR3 nucleotides: TGTGCCAGCACCCTTCCGACAGGGACGCAAGAGACCCAGTACTTC.

The J gene is TRBJ2-7, the V gene TRBV28; 7 bases line up with TRBD1. The germline gives CDR1 MDHEN, CDR2 SYDVKM. V lost 5 bases and J lost 9; bases outside the gene matches: 13. The length of the CDR3 is 14 residues. Written as DNA, the CDR3 is TGTGCCAGCAGTCTGACAGGGTCCCCATTCGGGCAGTACTTC. This codes for CASSLTGSPFGQYF.

This chain joins TRBV5-4 and TRBJ1-1; TRBD1 is a possible D gene (6 bases). There are 14 residues in the CDR3. Germline V gene lookup returns CDR1 SGHNT and CDR2 YYREEE (reference sequence). Between the trimmed V and J ends, which lost 4 bases and 1 base, there was a span of 11 bases. This CDR3 is CASSLGGSNTEAFF. CDR3 nucleotides: TGTGCCAGCAGCCTGGGGGGCTCGAACACTGAAGCTTTCTTT.

The chain combines TRBV4-1 with TRBJ1-1; TRBD1 agrees at 7 bases. Germline loops: CDR1 MGHRA, CDR2 YSYEKL. The CDR3 is 15 amino acids. Losses at the gene ends were 6 bases for V and 0 bases for J; bases not matched to a gene: 7. The CDR3 is CASSWTGTVNTEAFF. DNA of the CDR3: TGCGCCAGCAGTTGGACCGGGACAGTGAACACTGAAGCTTTCTTT.

This clone was found once. The chain links TRBV5-6 to TRBJ2-1, with TRBD2 matching 8 bases. CDR3 length: 15 residues. Germline V gene sequence: CDR1 SGHDT, CDR2 YYEEEE. J was trimmed by 8 bases and V by 1 base; bases with no gene match: 8. For the CDR3, the DNA is TGTGCCAGCAGCTTGATCGAGCGGGGGCCTTATGAGCAGTTCTTC. Its translation: CASSLIERGPYEQFF.

The CDR3 here is CASSPHRPGQGSRFDPQHF. In nucleotides, the CDR3 is TGTGCCAGCTCACCACATCGGCCAGGGCAGGGGTCCCGGTTTGATCCCCAGCATTTT. The chain uses TRBV18 and TRBJ1-5; tentative D call: TRBD1 (6 bases). The CDR3 is 19 amino acids. Germline lookup yields CDR1 KGHSH and CDR2 LQKENI. Trimming removed 1 base from V and 10 bases from J, with 29 bases in between.

Concerning this clone itself: The same CDR3 can be traced to other DNA sequences in this sample. The V gene is TRBV28, the J gene TRBJ2-7; tentative D call: TRBD2 (6 bases). CDR3 length: 15 residues. Germline V gene lookup returns CDR1 MDHEN and CDR2 SYDVKM. Trimming left V 2 bases short and J 2 bases short, with 13 bases between. CDR3: CASSLAGGGAYEQYF. In DNA form, the CDR3 reads TGTGCCAGCAGTTTAGCTGGCGGCGGGGCCTACGAGCAGTACTTC.

This clone is a singleton in its sample. This rearrangement joins TRBV28 to TRBJ1-2; a possible D gene is TRBD1 (5 bases). V lost 5 bases and J lost 8, with 15 bases in between. This CDR3 spans 13 amino acids. CDR1 and CDR2 from the germline V gene are MDHEN and SYDVKM. The CDR3 is CASSPTPGRGYTF. In nucleotides, the CDR3 is TGTGCCAGCAGTCCCACACCAGGGAGGGGCTACACCTTC.

This clone occurred a few times. The genes are TRBV3-1 (or the pseudogene TRBV3-2) and TRBJ1-1; a possible D gene is TRBD1 (5 bases). Germline CDR1 and CDR2: LGHDT and YNNKEL (reference sequence). Deletions cut 4 bases from V and 5 bases from J, with 14 bases between. The CDR3 contains 14 residues. CDR3 residues: CASSLQVKTTEAFF. CDR3 nucleotides: TGTGCCAGCAGCCTACAGGTTAAAACTACTGAAGCTTTCTTT.

The chain combines TRBV19 with TRBJ2-7, with a weak D call TRBD2 (5 bases). CDR3 size: 16 residues. V gave up 0 bases and J gave up 5 bases, with 17 bases separating them. The germline V gene has CDR1 LNHDA and CDR2 SQIVND (reference sequence). For the CDR3, the DNA is TGTGCCAGTAGTATAGACGTCACAGTCGGGGTTCACGAGCAGTACTTC. Its translation: CASSIDVTVGVHEQYF.

The chain joins TRBV4-1 to TRBJ2-1, with 14 bases aligning to TRBD2. The germline CDR1 and CDR2 sequences are MGHRA and YSYEKL. The V and J ends lost 4 bases and 7 bases, in that order; junction bases with no gene match: 9. The CDR3 extends over 17 amino acids. For the CDR3, the DNA is TGCGCCAGCAGCCTCTTAACGACTAGCGGGGGGGGGAATGAGCAGTTCTTC. Protein sequence: CASSLLTTSGGGNEQFF.

This rearrangement joins TRBV7-2 to TRBJ1-1; D unclear. The CDR3 contains 13 residues. V gave up 5 bases and J gave up 3 bases, with 10 bases separating them. Germline V gives CDR1 SGHTA, CDR2 FQGNSA. CDR3 bases: TGTGCCAGCAGCCAAAGACGGGACACTGAAGCTTTCTTT. The encoded protein is CASSQRRDTEAFF.

The genes are TRBV5-1 and TRBJ2-1; TRBD2 agrees at 13 bases. CDR3 length: 19 residues. V was pared by 6 bases and J by 1 base, with 13 bases of the junction left unmatched. Germline V gene data show CDR1 as SGHRS and CDR2 as YFSETQ. CDR3 sequence reads: CASTYYTSGGARSYNEQFF. The CDR3 DNA sequence: TGCGCCAGCACCTACTATACTAGCGGGGGGGCCCGGTCCTACAATGAGCAGTTCTTC.

CDR3 loop: CASSPTGLGYEQYF. As DNA, the CDR3 is TGTGCCAGCAGCCCGACAGGGCTCGGCTACGAGCAGTACTTC. This sequence joins TRBV7-9 and TRBJ2-7; 7 bases map to TRBD1. The CDR3 is 14 amino acids. Trimming took 5 bases from V and 3 from J; bases not matched to a gene: 7. Germline loops: CDR1 SEHNR, CDR2 FQNEAQ (reference sequence). Together with reference TRBV7-9 and TRBJ2-7, the CDR3 gives the full variable domain: DTGVSQNPRHKITKRGQNVTFRCDPISEHNRLYWYRQTLGQGPEFLTYFQNEAQLEKSRLLSDRFSAERPKGSFSTLEIQRTEQGDSAMYLCASSPTGLGYEQYFGPGTRLTVT.

The V call is TRBV5-4, the J call TRBJ2-7; D gene unclear. Trimming cost V 1 base and J 2 bases, with 13 bases left between them. The CDR3 is made up of 15 amino acids. Germline CDR1 reads SGHNT; CDR2 reads YYREEE (reference sequence). The CDR3 DNA follows: TGTGCCAGCAGCTTGTTCGGGTTATCACCCTACGAGCAGTACTTC. Its translation is CASSLFGLSPYEQYF.

This chain uses TRBV12-3 or TRBV12-4 with TRBJ2-1; tentatively, D is TRBD2 (5 bases). The CDR3 runs to 12 residues. V was cut by 9 bases and J by 6 bases, with 12 bases left in between. CDR3 bases: TGTGCCAGTACGGGAAACCCCAATGAGCAGTTCTTC. Translation: CASTGNPNEQFF.